This entry is about one T cell receptor beta chain. The data belong to a study of T cells in narcolepsy. The CDR3 covers 20 residues. Trimming shortened V by 2 bases and J by 4 bases, and 24 bases separated the two germline ends. Per germline, CDR1 ENHRY and CDR2 SYGVKD. The repertoire was sequenced with immunoSEQ multiplex PCR; TCRdb's copy has only in-frame clones and lacks some. The sample holds around 31,000 clones, around 80% seen once. Specimen: CD45RA- memory CD4+ T cells from PBMCs. This receptor was identified in a human donor with narcolepsy. V and J are TRBV10-3 and TRBJ2-6; the D call may be TRBD1 or TRBD2 (6 bases each). The DNA for the CDR3 is TGTGCCATCAGTGAGCCGGACCGTCGGGGGCGCGTATCCGGGGCCAACGTCCTGACTTTC. Protein: CAISEPDRRGRVSGANVLTF.